The 25 T cell receptor beta chains reported below all come from one sample, sequenced in a study of vaccination effects on CD4 cells after COVID-19 (dated by TCRdb to between 2021 and 2023). To identify antigen-specific CD4+ T cell clonotypes by their expansion, the ViraFEST assay first stimulated PBMC with viral peptide pools and then applied TCR sequencing. After approximately 11 days of culture, CD4+ T cells were isolated with the EasySep CD4+ T cell isolation kit. Negative nucleocapsid antibody results before and after vaccination confirmed that the healthy vaccine recipients had no prior SARS-CoV-2 infection. What these receptors recognize is not known. The library was generated by the immunoSEQ multiplex PCR assay. TCRdb mirrors the immuneACCESS table, restricted to in-frame sequences. Some clones are absent from its copies; in checked studies, under half trace to an unresolved V gene, and the reason for the others is unknown. A total of 60,000 to 65,000 clones appear in this sample, approximately 75% of them only once. Around 3.8% of the sample is taken by the ten largest.

The sample in question was CD4+ T cells from PBMCs cultured with HCoV-OC43 spike peptides, obtained before COVID-19 vaccination. The sample's cell subset or site label, in plain terms: HCoV-OC43 spike overlapping peptide pool stimulation. These receptors came from a human donor who received a COVID-19 vaccine.

The V and J genes are TRBV7-2 and TRBJ1-1; 7 nucleotides line up with TRBD1. V shed 5 bases and J 1 base; nucleotides not matched to a gene: 7. The germline gives CDR1 SGHTA, CDR2 FQGNSA. The CDR3 totals 15 residues. Written as DNA, the CDR3 is TGTGCCAGCAGCCTCTGGACAGGCGAGAACACTGAAGCTTTCTTT. Translated: CASSLWTGENTEAFF. The full variable domain, rest sourced from reference TRBV7-2 and TRBJ1-1, is GAGVSQSPSNKVTEKGKDVELRCDPISGHTALYWYRQSLGQGLEFLIYFQGNSAPDKSGLPSDRFSAERTGGSVSTLTIQRTQQEDSAVYLCASSLWTGENTEAFFGQGTRLTVV.

The J gene is TRBJ1-2, the V gene TRBV29-1; 9 bases line up with TRBD1. V gave up 8 bases and J gave up 2 bases; unmatched junction bases: 3. The CDR3 is made up of 12 amino acids. The germline gives CDR1 SQVTM, CDR2 ANQGSEA. The CDR3 loop reads CSFGQGNYGYTF. The CDR3 region has the DNA TGCAGCTTTGGACAGGGGAACTATGGCTACACCTTC.

The rearrangement links TRBV6-2 or TRBV6-3 to TRBJ1-5; D unresolved. Trimming took 2 bases from V and 4 from J, leaving 6 bases between them. CDR3 length: 13 residues. In germline, CDR1 is MNHEY, CDR2 SVGEGT. CDR3 bases: TGTGCCAGCAGTTACGATCGGAATCAGCCCCAGCATTTT. Translation: CASSYDRNQPQHF.

CDR3 region: CASSSGTGENTGELFF. CDR3 sequence (DNA): TGCGCCAGCAGCTCGGGGACAGGAGAGAACACCGGGGAGCTGTTTTTT. The V and J genes are TRBV5-1 and TRBJ2-2; 8 bases agree with TRBD1. V dropped 3 bases and J dropped 1; count of bases not matched to a gene: 5. From germline, CDR1 is SGHRS and CDR2 YFSETQ. The CDR3 is 16 amino acids.

CDR3 sequence reads: CASSYRGFYGYTF. In DNA, the CDR3 is TGTGCCAGCAGCTACAGGGGCTTCTATGGCTACACCTTC. V gene TRBV11-2 combines with J gene TRBJ1-2; 7 bases are a match to TRBD1. Germline CDR1 SGHAT, CDR2 FQNNGV. V was clipped by 4 bases and J by 4 bases; unmatched bases: 3. The CDR3 runs to 13 residues.

The genes are TRBV3-1 (or the pseudogene TRBV3-2) and TRBJ2-5; D gene ambiguous. The CDR3 has 12 residues. Germline values: CDR1 LGHDT, CDR2 YNNKEL (reference sequence). V was pared by 1 base and J by 4 bases, with 4 bases between. In DNA form, the CDR3 reads TGTGCCAGCAGCCAAGCAGGAGAGACCCAGTACTTC. This translates into CASSQAGETQYF.

V and J are TRBV7-2 and TRBJ1-1; tentatively, D is TRBD1 (6 bases). Trimming left V 5 bases short and J 1 base short, with 8 bases between. The CDR3 spans 13 residues. Per germline, CDR1 SGHTA and CDR2 FQGNSA. The DNA of the CDR3 is TGTGCCAGCAGCGAACAGGGGAACACTGAAGCTTTCTTT. Its translation is CASSEQGNTEAFF.

This chain connects TRBV6-2 or TRBV6-3 to TRBJ2-7; D remains unclear. V was clipped by 2 bases and J by 0 bases, with 11 bases between them. There are 15 residues in the CDR3. Germline V gives CDR1 MNHEY, CDR2 SVGEGT. CDR3 region: CASSYRSRDSYEQYV. The CDR3 region has the DNA TGTGCCAGCAGTTACCGATCACGCGACTCCTACGAGCAGTACGTC.

This clone showed up just once. The J gene is TRBJ2-3, the V gene TRBV4-3, with D possibly matching TRBD1 (6 bases). This CDR3 region has 18 residues. Germline lookup yields CDR1 LGHNA and CDR2 YSLEER. V was cut by 0 bases and J by 3 bases, with 19 bases left in between. In DNA, the CDR3 is TGCGCCAGCAGCCAAGACCCACAGGGTACAAGGGTGACAGATACGCAGTATTTT. Translated, it gives CASSQDPQGTRVTDTQYF.

The chain uses TRBV18 and TRBJ2-3; D is perhaps TRBD1 (5 bases). CDR1 and CDR2 from the germline V gene are KGHSH and LQKENI. Deletions cut 3 bases from V and 1 base from J, with 14 bases between. The CDR3 has 16 residues. CDR3 sequence (DNA): TGTGCCAGCTCACCCACAGGAAAACCTCGCACAGATACGCAGTATTTT. Translation: CASSPTGKPRTDTQYF.

The V gene is TRBV5-1, the J gene TRBJ1-2; the D gene is possibly TRBD1 (5 bases). This CDR3 has 15 residues. The V and J ends lost 1 base and 4 bases respectively, with 14 bases between them. Germline CDR1 is SGHRS and CDR2 is YFSETQ. CDR3 loop: CASSLYGGGSYGYTF. DNA of the CDR3: TGCGCCAGCAGCTTGTACGGGGGAGGTAGCTATGGCTACACCTTC.

The chain employs TRBV6-6 and TRBJ2-1; D call uncertain. Trimming took off 2 bases at V and 0 bases at J, with 8 bases between the two ends. The CDR3 loop spans 15 amino acids. The germline V gene has CDR1 MNHNY and CDR2 SVGAGI (reference sequence). This chain's CDR3 is CASSYLPGSYNEQFF. Written as DNA, the CDR3 is TGTGCCAGCAGTTACCTCCCAGGCTCCTACAATGAGCAGTTCTTC.

CDR3 loop: CASSQDRTRADEQFF. In DNA, the CDR3 is TGCGCCAGCAGCCAAGATAGGACCCGGGCCGATGAGCAGTTCTTC. V gene TRBV4-1 combines with J gene TRBJ2-1; D unresolved. The CDR3 spans 15 residues. CDR1 MGHRA and CDR2 YSYEKL come from the germline V gene. Between the trimmed V and J ends, which lost 0 bases and 8 bases, there was a span of 14 bases.

The chain has TRBV6-5 and TRBJ2-5; weak D call: TRBD1 (6 bases). Looked up from germline, CDR1 is MNHEY and CDR2 is SVGAGI. The CDR3 totals 15 residues. The V gene lost 0 bases and the J gene lost 5 bases, with 13 bases spanning the gap. CDR3 coding DNA: TGTGCCAGCAGTTACTCTGGCAGGGGCGGGGAGACCCAGTACTTC. This codes for CASSYSGRGGETQYF.

The V and J genes are TRBV19 and TRBJ2-5, with D perhaps TRBD1 or TRBD2 (5 bases each). CDR3 length equals 14 residues. Germline V gene sequence: CDR1 LNHDA, CDR2 SQIVND (reference sequence). The ends were cut back, 6 bases at V and 1 base at J, with 12 bases in the middle. For the CDR3, the DNA is TGTGCCAGTAGCCTGACGGGGACCCAAGAGACCCAGTACTTC. This sequence encodes CASSLTGTQETQYF.

The rearrangement joins TRBV6-2 or TRBV6-3 to TRBJ2-7; 12 bases are a match to TRBD2. Germline CDR1 reads MNHEY; CDR2 reads SVGEGT. V lost 3 bases, J lost 5 bases, and 11 bases stayed unmatched. The CDR3 consists of 17 residues. The CDR3 is CASSYELAGGLSHEQYV. The CDR3 DNA reads as TGTGCCAGCAGTTATGAACTAGCGGGGGGCCTCAGTCACGAGCAGTACGTC.

V is TRBV2 and J is TRBJ1-2; 7 bases line up with TRBD1. This CDR3 contains 14 residues. Germline CDR1 SNHLY, CDR2 FYNNEI. V lost 6 bases and J lost 0; bases outside the gene matches: 4. This CDR3 reads CASRDRLANYGYTF. CDR3 bases: TGTGCCAGCAGGGACAGGTTAGCTAACTATGGCTACACCTTC.

The chain uses TRBV1 and TRBJ2-7. TRBV1 is given as a pseudogene. The CDR3 contains 13 residues. This CDR3 reads CTSSQVRGDEQYV. As DNA, the CDR3 is TGCACCAGCAGCCAGGTGAGGGGGGACGAGCAGTACGTC.

V gene TRBV5-4 combines with J gene TRBJ2-2; 7 nucleotides line up with TRBD2. Germline V gene lookup returns CDR1 SGHNT and CDR2 YYREEE (reference sequence). CDR3 length: 14 amino acids. V lost 4 bases and J lost 6; bases outside the gene matches: 6. CDR3 nucleotides: TGTGCCAGCAGCCGTCTGACTAGCCCCGGGGAGCTGTTTTTT. Its translation: CASSRLTSPGELFF.

This clone was counted only a few times. This sequence joins TRBV18 and TRBJ1-1; TRBD1 is a possible D gene (6 bases). Per the germline V gene, CDR1 is KGHSH and CDR2 is LQKENI. This CDR3 has 15 residues. V lost 3 bases and J 3 bases, leaving 14 bases between the germline ends. The CDR3 region has the DNA TGTGCCAGCTCACCCTTCGGACAGAGAGACACTGAAGCTTTCTTT. It is translated as CASSPFGQRDTEAFF.

The gene calls are TRBV14 and TRBJ1-6, with no clear D. CDR1 and CDR2 (germline): SGHDN, FVKESK. V was trimmed by 1 base and J by 10 bases, leaving 17 bases between them. The CDR3 contains 16 residues. This CDR3 is CASSQVGNRRNSPLHF. The CDR3 DNA sequence: TGTGCCAGCAGCCAAGTAGGAAACCGGAGGAACTCACCCCTCCACTTT. Supplemented by reference TRBV14 and TRBJ1-6, the full variable domain reads EAGVTQFPSHSVIEKGQTVTLRCDPISGHDNLYWYRRVMGKEIKFLLHFVKESKQDESGMPNNRFLAERTGGTYSTLKVQPAELEDSGVYFCASSQVGNRRNSPLHFGNGTRLTVT.

V is TRBV29-1 and J is TRBJ1-1; possible D gene TRBD1, 6 bases. The CDR3 runs 12 residues. The germline gives CDR1 SQVTM, CDR2 ANQGSEA. V was shortened by 7 bases and J by 3 bases, with 12 bases between the two germline ends. In DNA, the CDR3 is TGCAGCGCCCTACCAGGGGACACTGAAGCTTTCTTT. It specifies CSALPGDTEAFF.

This chain uses TRBV24-1 with TRBJ1-5; D might be TRBD1 (5 bases). The CDR3 length is 13 residues. V dropped 1 base and J dropped 9 bases, with 9 bases sitting between them. From germline, CDR1 is KGHDR and CDR2 SFDVKD. In nucleotides, the CDR3 is TGTGCCACCAGTGATTTTGGGGGTCGGCCCCAGCATTTT. Translating it yields CATSDFGGRPQHF.

The rearrangement uses TRBV7-3 and TRBJ2-5; D possibly uses TRBD1 or TRBD2 (5 bases each). Trimming took 2 bases from V and 4 from J, leaving 14 bases between them. The CDR3 runs 15 residues. Per germline, CDR1 SGHTA and CDR2 FQGTGA. For the CDR3, the DNA is TGTGCCAGCAGCTTAGGAGGCAGGGTGGGAGAGACCCAGTACTTC. This encodes CASSLGGRVGETQYF.

CDR3 in DNA: TGTGCCAGTAGTCCGGGACAGATTCGAAATCAGCCCCAGCATTTT. It encodes CASSPGQIRNQPQHF. This chain links TRBV19 with TRBJ1-5; 7 bases agree with TRBD1. Germline CDR1 LNHDA, CDR2 SQIVND (reference sequence). Germline trimming cut 5 bases from V and 4 bases from J; bases unmatched to any gene: 8. This CDR3 region has 15 residues. The whole variable domain, remainder taken from reference TRBV19 and TRBJ1-5, is DGGITQSPKYLFRKEGQNVTLSCEQNLNHDAMYWYRQDPGQGLRLIYYSQIVNDFQKGDIAEGYSVSREKKESFPLTVTSAQKNPTAFYLCASSPGQIRNQPQHFGDGTRLSIL.